This T cell receptor (beta chain) was identified during a study of shared clonotypes between healthy human individuals. Naive CD8 cells, CD45RO-negative and positively selected for CCR7, excluded terminally differentiated effector memory CD45RA+ cells. Study conclusions and caveats: Read depth was anticipated to influence clonotype sharing among donors.

Authors' data handling: Because ImmunoSEQ provided only junction sequences with no quality scores, the filtering differed. This table comes from immunoSEQ multiplex PCR, and its TCRdb copy is limited to in-frame clones, with some not included. V and J calls and clone size are given by that table; D and trimming were obtained from the DNA. The table lists some 1,900,000 clones, about 95% of them singletons. About this clone itself: Its specificity is not known.

This TCR derives from a man aged 18 to 29 in good health. The material sequenced was naive CD8+ T cells sorted from blood.

This CDR3 reads CASSQGQQKNSPLHF. Written as DNA, the CDR3 is TGTGCCAGCAGCCAAGGGCAACAGAAAAATTCACCCCTCCACTTT. This chain connects TRBV14 to TRBJ1-6; unclear D gene. The CDR3 loop spans 15 amino acids. Germline CDR1 and CDR2: SGHDN and FVKESK. Trimming removed 1 base from V and 7 bases from J, with 11 bases in between.